These T cell receptor beta chains were read from a single sample in a study of neoadjuvant anti-PD-1 for oral cavity cancer. The method was immunoSEQ multiplex PCR; TCRdb's version includes in-frame clones alone and lacks a portion of them. The sample has about 72,000 clones, around 80% seen once. Sequencing was performed on PBMCs, taken before nivolumab (anti-PD-1) treatment. The receptors originated from a person between 40 and 85 years old with oral cavity squamous cell carcinoma. Each CDR3 is given with its conserved first and last residue. A D gene is named only where the DNA matches it firmly. Clone size appears in some rows only: once, few, many, or a class for an expanded clone.

J gene,CDR3 length,V gene,clone size,D gene,CDR3 DNA,CDR3 protein
TRBJ1-2,16,TRBV5-5,.,.,TGTGCCAGCAGCCGGCCGACAGAGACCCTTGCCTATGGCTACACCTTC,CASSRPTETLAYGYTF
TRBJ1-1,15,TRBV4-1,.,.,TGCGCCAGCAGCCGTACGGTGGGCATGAACACTGAAGCTTTCTTT,CASSRTVGMNTEAFF
TRBJ2-1,16,TRBV27,.,TRBD2,TGTGCCAGCATGGGGACCAAAGCGGGAGGGAGAAATGAGCAGTTCTTC,CASMGTKAGGRNEQFF
TRBJ2-4,16,TRBV30,.,.,TGTGCCTGGAGTGTCCCCGACATTATAGCCAAAAACATTCAGTACTTC,CAWSVPDIIAKNIQYF
TRBJ1-1,19,TRBV28,.,.,TGTGCCAGCAGTTTTCTCCTATACAGGTCTCGCGGTTCGAACACTGAAGCTTTCTTT,CASSFLLYRSRGSNTEAFF
TRBJ2-3,13,TRBV2,.,.,TGTGCCAGCGCCCTTACACTCACAGATACGCAGTATTTT,CASALTLTDTQYF
TRBJ2-3,15,TRBV7-9,.,TRBD2,TGTGCCAGCAGTTCGACTAGCGGGGGCCCAGATACGCAGTATTTT,CASSSTSGGPDTQYF
TRBJ1-5,13,TRBV6-1,.,.,TGTGCCAGCAGTGGGGCAGGCACGCAGCCCCAGCATTTT,CASSGAGTQPQHF
TRBJ1-2,12,TRBV2,.,.,TGTGCCAGCAGTGCCGACCCCTATGGCTACACCTTC,CASSADPYGYTF
TRBJ2-3,15,TRBV10-2,.,.,TGCGCCAGCAGGAGAGGGCTAGCAGACACAGATACGCAGTATTTT,CASRRGLADTDTQYF
TRBJ2-7,14,TRBV30,.,TRBD2,TGTGCCTGGAGTGTAAGACTAGCGGGGCTGGAGCAGTACTTC,CAWSVRLAGLEQYF
TRBJ2-2,14,TRBV7-3,.,TRBD2,TGTGCCAGCAGCTTAAGAGGTGGTAGCGGGCGGCTGTTTTTT,CASSLRGGSGRLFF
TRBJ1-2,12,TRBV5-6,.,.,TGTGCCAGCAGCCCCAGGGGTGGGGGCTACACCTTC,CASSPRGGGYTF
TRBJ1-1,14,TRBV4-1,.,.,TGCGCCAGCAGCCAAGATCCCCTGAACACTGAAGCTTTCTTT,CASSQDPLNTEAFF
TRBJ2-1,15,TRBV2,.,.,TGTGCCAGCAGTGAAGGGACTGCCTCCTACAATGAGCAGTTCTTC,CASSEGTASYNEQFF
TRBJ2-7,14,TRBV5-1,.,TRBD1,TGCGCCAGCAGCCGGGGACAGGGGGCTGACGAGCAGTACTTC,CASSRGQGADEQYF
TRBJ2-1,13,TRBV4-1,.,.,TGCGCCAGCAGCCAAGATACAGGTCCACAAGAGTTCTTC,CASSQDTGPQEFF
TRBJ2-7,15,TRBV5-8,.,TRBD2,TGTGCCAGCAGCCAAACTAGCGGGAGACACTACGAGCAGTACTTC,CASSQTSGRHYEQYF
TRBJ1-2,14,TRBV6-5,.,TRBD1,TGTGCCAGCACCCCGGGACAGGGGGTCTATGGCTACACCTTC,CASTPGQGVYGYTF
TRBJ1-5,13,TRBV2,.,.,TGTGCCAGCCAACCGGCTGAACGTCAGCCCCAGCATTTT,CASQPAERQPQHF
TRBJ2-7,14,TRBV28,.,.,TGTGCCAGCACCTACGGGGCCCCGCGCTACGAGCAGTACTTC,CASTYGAPRYEQYF
TRBJ2-5,16,TRBV5-1,.,TRBD2,TGCGCCAGCAAATCGTGGGGGGCTAGCGGGGAAGAGACCCAGTACTTC,CASKSWGASGEETQYF
TRBJ1-1,14,TRBV7-9,.,.,TGTGCCAGCAGCTTTGGAGGAGGGAACACTGAAGCTTTCTTT,CASSFGGGNTEAFF
TRBJ1-2,13,TRBV7-9,.,.,TGTGCCAGCAGCTTAACAGTTAACTATGGCTACACCTTC,CASSLTVNYGYTF
TRBJ1-5,16,TRBV27,.,.,TGTGCCAGCAGTTTGACAGGTGCTGGAAGCAATCAGCCCCAGCATTTT,CASSLTGAGSNQPQHF
TRBJ2-3,13,TRBV7-3,.,TRBD2,TGTGCCAGCAGCCGGGAGGTTACAGATACGCAGTATTTT,CASSREVTDTQYF
TRBJ2-7,13,TRBV6-5,once,.,TGTGCCAGCAGAATAGGGGGCTCCTACGAGCAGTACTTC,CASRIGGSYEQYF
TRBJ2-7,14,TRBV11-2,.,.,TGTGCCAGCAGCTTAGTTGGTTTCAGGGTCGAGCAGTACTTC,CASSLVGFRVEQYF
TRBJ2-3,14,TRBV5-1,.,.,TGCGCCAGCACCCTGACGGGGGCAACAGATACGCAGTATTTT,CASTLTGATDTQYF
TRBJ1-1,14,TRBV5-1,.,.,TGCGCCAGCACCACGGACGGAATGAACACTGAAGCTTTCTTT,CASTTDGMNTEAFF
TRBJ2-3,14,TRBV29-1,.,.,TGCAGCGTTGATCGGCCGCAAGGCACAGATACGCAGTATTTT,CSVDRPQGTDTQYF
TRBJ2-3,13,TRBV5-1,.,.,TGCGCCAGCAGCTTGCTACGTACAGATACGCAGTATTTT,CASSLLRTDTQYF
TRBJ2-7,12,TRBV7-2,.,.,TGTGCCAGCAGCTCGGGGCCCTACGAGCAGTACTTC,CASSSGPYEQYF
TRBJ2-7,15,TRBV11-2,once,TRBD2,TGTGCCAGCAGCTTAACGGACGGGAGGGCCTACGAGCAGTACTTC,CASSLTDGRAYEQYF
TRBJ1-5,15,TRBV19,.,.,TGTGCCAGTACGTGGGGCACCTATAGCAATCAGCCCCAGCATTTT,CASTWGTYSNQPQHF